This entry features one T cell receptor beta chain sequence. Germline V gene sequence: CDR1 MNHEY, CDR2 SVGEGT. This CDR3 is built from 15 residues. V lost 5 bases and J 1 base, leaving 14 bases between the germline ends. Per the original data handling: Reference gene primers were amplified, and this amplification served to estimate nucleated cell counts. Data came from immunoSEQ multiplex PCR; TCRdb stores just in-frame clones and leaves some out. That table is the source of V, J and clone size, and D and trimming were worked out from the DNA. The data hold over 150,000 clones, with approximately 80% observed a single time. This entry comes from a study of blood T cell repertoires in COVID-19. Study summary: The United States, Italy and Spain provided the acute and convalescent COVID-19 samples.

Sequencing was performed on peripheral blood. This chain links TRBV6-2 or TRBV6-3 with TRBJ1-1; weak D call: TRBD1 (5 bases). The clonotype was recovered from a woman of 80 years or more with active or convalescent COVID-19. CDR3 coding DNA: TGTGCCAGCAGTGTCCAGGGTAGAGAGAACACTGAAGCTTTCTTT. This gives the protein CASSVQGRENTEAFF.